In its sample, the clone carrying this TCR beta chain was seen once. The method was immunoSEQ multiplex PCR; TCRdb's version includes in-frame clones alone and lacks a portion of them. The sample lists over 200,000 clones, about nine tenths occurring once. Trimming cost V 2 bases and J 5 bases; bases outside gene matches: 5. The germline CDR1 and CDR2 sequences are SGHRS and YFSETQ. The CDR3 has 15 residues. This sample was included in a study of blood T cell repertoires in COVID-19. Study summary: T cells, B-cell-depleted T cells, or PBMCs supplied cDNA or gDNA.

Specimen: peripheral blood. The V and J genes are TRBV5-1 and TRBJ2-1; the match to TRBD2 covers 9 bases. This TCR came from a man aged 35 to 55 who had recovered from COVID-19. The CDR3 loop is CASSLIAGANNEQFF. The CDR3 DNA reads as TGCGCCAGCAGCTTAATAGCGGGAGCAAACAATGAGCAGTTCTTC.